Listed here are 3 T cell receptor beta chains from one sample, sequenced in a study of identical twins. TCRdb passed the 5' RACE reads through MiXCR, listing each CDR3 protein once. The sample comprises roughly 770,000 distinct CDR3 sequences, about 18% of which are singletons, and 13% rests with the top ten. These data are also associated with another study on T cells expressing NK-cell markers.

Sequencing was done on a sample of PBMCs. Receptor source: a woman under 30 in good health.

This clonotype came up a few times. The chain couples TRBV12-3 or TRBV12-4 to TRBJ2-1; 10 positions agree with TRBD2. The CDR3 consists of 15 residues. Germline trimming cut 6 bases from V and 7 bases from J; bases unmatched to any gene: 9. CDR3 DNA sequence: TGTGCCAGCAGCCCTCAGAGCGGGAGGGCAAATGAGCAGTTCTTC. Translation gives CASSPQSGRANEQFF.

The J gene is TRBJ2-7, the V gene TRBV13, with 8 bases fitting TRBD1. V lost 5 bases and J lost 6; bases outside the gene matches: 9. Per germline, CDR1 PRHDT and CDR2 FYEKMQ (reference sequence). CDR3 length: 14 amino acids. This chain's CDR3 is CASSQRTGSSEQYF. The DNA of the CDR3 is TGTGCCAGCAGCCAACGGACAGGGTCGTCCGAGCAGTACTTC. The full variable domain, completed using reference TRBV13 and TRBJ2-7, is AAGVIQSPRHLIKEKRETATLKCYPIPRHDTVYWYQQGPGQDPQFLISFYEKMQSDKGSIPDRFSAQQFSDYHSELNMSSLELGDSALYFCASSQRTGSSEQYFGPGTRLTVT.

There are a few counts of this clonotype. The chain has TRBV30 and TRBJ2-5; 9 bases line up with TRBD2. Germline CDR1 reads GTSNPN; CDR2 reads SVGIG (reference sequence). This CDR3 spans 13 amino acids. Trimming took 1 base from V and 9 from J; bases not matched to a gene: 6. The CDR3 DNA sequence: TGTGCCTGGAGTGAGGTAGCGGGAGCGTCCCAGTACTTC. Translating it yields CAWSEVAGASQYF. Combining the CDR3 with reference TRBV30 and TRBJ2-5 gives the whole variable domain SQTIHQWPATLVQPVGSPLSLECTVEGTSNPNLYWYRQAAGRGLQLLFYSVGIGQISSEVPQNLSASRPQDRQFILSSKKLLLSDSGFYLCAWSEVAGASQYFGPGTRLLVL.